This T cell receptor (beta chain) was sequenced during a study of beta chain features in type 1 diabetes. Study summary: Examined across all samples were some 110,000,000 sorted cells.

A heparinised blood draw that averaged around 100 mL was obtained once from each donor. General study results and limits: Among patients with Type 1 diabetes, TCRB CDR3s were moderately but significantly shorter in every one of the four CD4+ subsets. The influence of HLA type on TCRB rearrangement stayed undetermined. Researchers reported that naive, central memory and Treg TCRB repertoires appeared more similar in patients than in healthy donors.

This CDR3 region has 14 residues. Per the germline V gene, CDR1 is GTSNPN and CDR2 is SVGIG (reference sequence). Every isolated RNA sample was fully reverse transcribed, so sequencing captured expressed TCRB transcripts. Only in-frame clones appear in the TCRdb table, and some are missing; sequencing was by immunoSEQ multiplex PCR. Of about 170,000 clones in the sample, 7.8% are singletons; the top ten hold about 0.95%. This clone was detected only a few times. What it recognizes is unknown. The chain joins TRBV30 to TRBJ1-1; D is possibly TRBD1 (6 bases). The receptor's source is a woman aged 40 to 49 with type 1 diabetes. The sample taken for sequencing was central memory CD4+ T cells from blood. CDR3 sequence reads: CVVNLQGGGTEAFF. As DNA, the CDR3 is TGTGTGGTGAATCTACAGGGCGGTGGAACTGAAGCTTTCTTT. The full variable domain, rest sourced from reference TRBV30 and TRBJ1-1, is SQTIHQWPATLVQPVGSPLSLECTVEGTSNPNLYWYRQAAGRGLQLLFYSVGIGQISSEVPQNLSASRPQDRQFILSSKKLLLSDSGFYLCVVNLQGGGTEAFFGQGTRLTVV.